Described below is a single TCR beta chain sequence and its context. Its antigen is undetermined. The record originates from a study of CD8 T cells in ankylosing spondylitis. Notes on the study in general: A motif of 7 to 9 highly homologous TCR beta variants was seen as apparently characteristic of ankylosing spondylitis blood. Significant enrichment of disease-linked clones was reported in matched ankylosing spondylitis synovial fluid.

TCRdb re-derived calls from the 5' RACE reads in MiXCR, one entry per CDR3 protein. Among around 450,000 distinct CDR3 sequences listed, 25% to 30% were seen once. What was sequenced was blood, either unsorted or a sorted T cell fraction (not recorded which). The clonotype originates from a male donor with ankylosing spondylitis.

In DNA form, the CDR3 reads TGCGCCAGCTCCAGGGACAAGATCTACAATGAGCAGTTCTTC. As protein: CASSRDKIYNEQFF. V usage is TRBV5-1 and J usage is TRBJ2-1; D is perhaps TRBD1 (6 bases). The CDR3 is made up of 14 amino acids. Germline V gene lookup returns CDR1 SGHRS and CDR2 YFSETQ. Trimming pared 7 bases from V and 3 bases from J, leaving 14 bases between.